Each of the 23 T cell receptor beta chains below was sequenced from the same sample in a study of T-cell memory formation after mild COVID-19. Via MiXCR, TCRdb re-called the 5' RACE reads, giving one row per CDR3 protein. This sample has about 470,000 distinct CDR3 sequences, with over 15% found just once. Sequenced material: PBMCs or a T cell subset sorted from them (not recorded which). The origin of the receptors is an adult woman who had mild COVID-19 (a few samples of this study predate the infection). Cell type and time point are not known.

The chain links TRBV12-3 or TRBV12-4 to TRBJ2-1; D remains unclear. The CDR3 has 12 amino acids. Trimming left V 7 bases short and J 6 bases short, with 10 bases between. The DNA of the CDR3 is TGTGCCAGCACTCCGACCCTCAATGAGCAGTTCTTC. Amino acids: CASTPTLNEQFF.

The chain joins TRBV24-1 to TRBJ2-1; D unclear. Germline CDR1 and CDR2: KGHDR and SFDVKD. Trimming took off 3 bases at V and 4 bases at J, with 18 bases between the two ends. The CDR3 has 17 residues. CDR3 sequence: CATSDRTVGVGYNEQFF. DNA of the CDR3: TGTGCCACCAGTGATCGGACGGTTGGAGTGGGGTACAATGAGCAGTTCTTC.

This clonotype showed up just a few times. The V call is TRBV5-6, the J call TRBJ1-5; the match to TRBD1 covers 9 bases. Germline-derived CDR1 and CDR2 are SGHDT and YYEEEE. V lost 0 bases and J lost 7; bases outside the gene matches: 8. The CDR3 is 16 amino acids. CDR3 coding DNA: TGTGCCAGCAGCTTGGGCGGGACAGGGCTCGGCCAGCCCCAGCATTTT. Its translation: CASSLGGTGLGQPQHF.

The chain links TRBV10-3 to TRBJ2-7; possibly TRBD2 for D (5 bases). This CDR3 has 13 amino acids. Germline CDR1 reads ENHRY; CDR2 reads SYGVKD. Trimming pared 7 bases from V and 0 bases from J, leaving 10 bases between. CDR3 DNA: TGTGCCATCACTGACGGAGGCTCCTACGAGCAGTACTTC. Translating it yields CAITDGGSYEQYF.

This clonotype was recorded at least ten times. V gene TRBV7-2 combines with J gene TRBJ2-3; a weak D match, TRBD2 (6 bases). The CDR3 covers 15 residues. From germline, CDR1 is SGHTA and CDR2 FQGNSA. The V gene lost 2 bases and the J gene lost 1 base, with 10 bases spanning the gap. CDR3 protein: CASSLWGGGTDTQYF. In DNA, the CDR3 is TGTGCCAGCAGCTTATGGGGCGGGGGCACAGATACGCAGTATTTT.

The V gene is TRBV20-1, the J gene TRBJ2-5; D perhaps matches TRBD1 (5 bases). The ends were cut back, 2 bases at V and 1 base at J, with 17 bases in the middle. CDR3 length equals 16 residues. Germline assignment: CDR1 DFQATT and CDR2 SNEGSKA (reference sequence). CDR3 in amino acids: CSARSLAQGVQETQYF. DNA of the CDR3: TGCAGTGCTAGATCCTTGGCCCAGGGCGTCCAAGAGACCCAGTACTTC.

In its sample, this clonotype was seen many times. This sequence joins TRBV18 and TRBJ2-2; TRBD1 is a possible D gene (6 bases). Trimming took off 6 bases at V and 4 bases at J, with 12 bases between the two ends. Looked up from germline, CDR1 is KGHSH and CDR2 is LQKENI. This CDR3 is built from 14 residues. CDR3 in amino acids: CASSLQGATGELFF. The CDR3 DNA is TGTGCCAGCTCTCTACAGGGAGCCACCGGGGAGCTGTTTTTT.

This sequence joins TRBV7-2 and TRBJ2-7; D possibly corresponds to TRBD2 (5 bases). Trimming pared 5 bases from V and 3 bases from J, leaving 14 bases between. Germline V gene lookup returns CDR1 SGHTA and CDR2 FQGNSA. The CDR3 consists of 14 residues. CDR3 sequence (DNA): TGTGCCAGCAGCATCTCGTCCGGGGACTACGAGCAGTACTTC. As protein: CASSISSGDYEQYF.

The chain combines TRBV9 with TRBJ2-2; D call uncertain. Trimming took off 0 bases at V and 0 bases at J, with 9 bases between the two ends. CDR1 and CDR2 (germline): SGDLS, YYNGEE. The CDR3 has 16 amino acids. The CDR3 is CASSVGSASNTGELFF. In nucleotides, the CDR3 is TGTGCCAGCAGCGTAGGCTCCGCCTCGAACACCGGGGAGCTGTTTTTT.

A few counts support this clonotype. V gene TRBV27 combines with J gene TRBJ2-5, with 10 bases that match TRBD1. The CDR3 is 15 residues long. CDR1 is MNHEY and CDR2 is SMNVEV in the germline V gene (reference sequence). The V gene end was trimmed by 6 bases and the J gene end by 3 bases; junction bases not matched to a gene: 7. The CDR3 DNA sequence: TGTGCCAGCAGGATGGACAGGGGGTTAAAAGAGACCCAGTACTTC. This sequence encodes CASRMDRGLKETQYF.

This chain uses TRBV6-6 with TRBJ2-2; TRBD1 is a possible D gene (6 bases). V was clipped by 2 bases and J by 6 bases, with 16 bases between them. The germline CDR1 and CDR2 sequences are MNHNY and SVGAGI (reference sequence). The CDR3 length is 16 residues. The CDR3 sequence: CASSYKAGVYPGELFF. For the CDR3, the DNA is TGTGCCAGCAGTTACAAGGCAGGGGTCTATCCCGGGGAGCTGTTTTTT.

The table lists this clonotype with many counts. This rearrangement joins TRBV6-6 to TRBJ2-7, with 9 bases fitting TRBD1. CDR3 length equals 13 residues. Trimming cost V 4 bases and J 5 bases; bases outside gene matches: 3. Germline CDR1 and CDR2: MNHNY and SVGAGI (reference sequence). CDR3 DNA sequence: TGTGCCAGCAGTTCCGGGACAGGGAACGAGCAGTACTTC. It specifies CASSSGTGNEQYF.

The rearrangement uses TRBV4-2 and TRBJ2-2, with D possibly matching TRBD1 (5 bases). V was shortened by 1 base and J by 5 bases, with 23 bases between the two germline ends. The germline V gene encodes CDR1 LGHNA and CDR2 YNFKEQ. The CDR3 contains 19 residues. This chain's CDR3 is CASSQALSRSFAGTGELFF. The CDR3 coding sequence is TGTGCCAGCAGCCAAGCTCTATCCAGGAGTTTCGCAGGGACCGGGGAGCTGTTTTTT.

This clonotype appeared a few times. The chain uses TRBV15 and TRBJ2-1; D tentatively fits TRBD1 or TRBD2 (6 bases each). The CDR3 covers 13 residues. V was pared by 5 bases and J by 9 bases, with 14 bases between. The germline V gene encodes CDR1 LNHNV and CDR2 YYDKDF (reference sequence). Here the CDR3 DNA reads TGTGCCACCAGCTGGCGGGAAGGGGGTGAGCAGTTCTTC. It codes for CATSWREGGEQFF.

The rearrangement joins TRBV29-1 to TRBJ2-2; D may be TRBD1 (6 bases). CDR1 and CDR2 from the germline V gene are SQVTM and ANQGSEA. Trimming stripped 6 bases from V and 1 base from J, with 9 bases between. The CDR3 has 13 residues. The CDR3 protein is CSVIQGNTGELFF. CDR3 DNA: TGCAGCGTCATACAGGGGAACACCGGGGAGCTGTTTTTT.

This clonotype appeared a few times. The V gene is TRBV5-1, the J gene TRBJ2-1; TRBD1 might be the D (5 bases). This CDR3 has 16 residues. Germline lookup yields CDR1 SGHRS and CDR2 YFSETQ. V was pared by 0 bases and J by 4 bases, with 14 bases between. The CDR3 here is CASSLGSERQYNEQFF. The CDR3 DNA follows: TGCGCCAGCAGCTTGGGGTCCGAGAGACAGTACAATGAGCAGTTCTTC.

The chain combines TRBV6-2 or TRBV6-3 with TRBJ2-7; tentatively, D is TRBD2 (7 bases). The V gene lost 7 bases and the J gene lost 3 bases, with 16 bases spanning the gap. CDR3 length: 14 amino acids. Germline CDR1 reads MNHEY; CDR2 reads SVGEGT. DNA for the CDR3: TGTGCCAGCAACCGTGGCGGGGGCTTCTACGAGCAGTACTTC. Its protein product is CASNRGGGFYEQYF.

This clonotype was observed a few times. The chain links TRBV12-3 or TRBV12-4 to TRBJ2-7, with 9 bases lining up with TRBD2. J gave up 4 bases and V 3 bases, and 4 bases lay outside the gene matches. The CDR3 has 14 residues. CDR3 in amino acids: CASSFAGGRYEQYF. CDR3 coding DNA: TGTGCCAGCAGTTTTGCGGGGGGGCGGTACGAGCAGTACTTC.

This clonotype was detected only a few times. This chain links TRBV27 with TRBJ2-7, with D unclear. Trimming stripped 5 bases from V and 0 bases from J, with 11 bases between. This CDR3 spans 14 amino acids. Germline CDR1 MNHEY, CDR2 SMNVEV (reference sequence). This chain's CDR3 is CASSPPSSSYEQYF. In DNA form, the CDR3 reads TGTGCCAGCAGTCCTCCTTCTAGCTCCTACGAGCAGTACTTC.

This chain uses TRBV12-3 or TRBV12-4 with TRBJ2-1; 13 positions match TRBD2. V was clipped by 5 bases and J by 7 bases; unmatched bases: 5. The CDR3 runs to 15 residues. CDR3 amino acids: CASSPTSGRRNEQFF. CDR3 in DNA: TGTGCCAGCAGTCCGACTAGCGGGAGGCGGAATGAGCAGTTCTTC.

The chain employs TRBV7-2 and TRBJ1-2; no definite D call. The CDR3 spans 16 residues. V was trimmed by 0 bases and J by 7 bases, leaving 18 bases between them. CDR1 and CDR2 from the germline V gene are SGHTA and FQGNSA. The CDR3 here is CASSLARGVGSGGYTF. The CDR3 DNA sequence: TGTGCCAGCAGCTTAGCCCGGGGTGTGGGGTCGGGTGGCTACACCTTC.

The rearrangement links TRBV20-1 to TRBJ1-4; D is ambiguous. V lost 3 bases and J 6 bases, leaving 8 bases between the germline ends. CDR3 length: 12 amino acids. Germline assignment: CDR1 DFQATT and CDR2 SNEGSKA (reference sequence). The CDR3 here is CSARGADEKLFF. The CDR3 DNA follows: TGCAGTGCTAGGGGCGCGGATGAAAAACTGTTTTTT.

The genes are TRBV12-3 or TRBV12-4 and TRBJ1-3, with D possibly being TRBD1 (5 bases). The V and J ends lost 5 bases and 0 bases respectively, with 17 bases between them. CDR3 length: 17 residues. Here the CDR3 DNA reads TGTGCCAGCAGTCCATCCCGGGGCGATGTCTCTGGAAACACCATATATTTT. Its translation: CASSPSRGDVSGNTIYF.